These 8 T cell receptor beta chains were all obtained from the same sample, sequenced in a study of shared clonotypes between healthy human individuals. Assay used: immunoSEQ multiplex PCR; TCRdb lists only in-frame clones, some missing. This sample yields some 2.3 million clones, of which about 92% are seen a single time; about 0.39% belongs to the top ten. Sequenced material: naive CD4+ T cells from PBMCs. Subset denoted: CD45RA+ positively selected. These receptors were obtained from a man between 18 and 29 years old in good health. Some clones in this sample may be carry-over from other donors' samples.

The J gene is TRBJ1-6, the V gene TRBV7-3; 7 positions agree with TRBD1. There are 14 residues in the CDR3. V shed 4 bases, J shed 13 bases, and the junction held 10 bases outside the gene matches. Per germline, CDR1 SGHTA and CDR2 FQGTGA. The CDR3 loop reads CASSSTGTGAPLHF. The DNA for the CDR3 is TGTGCCAGCAGCTCGACAGGGACGGGTGCCCCCCTCCACTTT.

The V gene is TRBV18, the J gene TRBJ2-1; TRBD2 matches at 7 bases. Germline V gene data show CDR1 as KGHSH and CDR2 as LQKENI. V shed 3 bases and J 3 bases; nucleotides not matched to a gene: 5. The CDR3 spans 15 residues. The CDR3 nucleotides read TGTGCCAGCTCACCGGCGGCGGGAGTCTACAATGAGCAGTTCTTC. Protein: CASSPAAGVYNEQFF.

The genes are TRBV14 and TRBJ1-2, with D unclear. V was shortened by 1 base and J by 6 bases, with 9 bases between the two germline ends. Looked up from germline, CDR1 is SGHDN and CDR2 is FVKESK. The length of the CDR3 is 13 residues. The CDR3 reads CASSQVRLHGYTF. The CDR3 bases are TGTGCCAGCAGCCAAGTGAGATTACATGGCTACACCTTC.

The rearrangement links TRBV29-1 to TRBJ2-1, with D possibly called TRBD1 or TRBD2 (5 bases each). The V gene lost 7 bases and the J gene lost 8 bases, with 15 bases spanning the gap. Per the germline V gene, CDR1 is SQVTM and CDR2 is ANQGSEA. The CDR3 sequence is 12 residues long. Here the CDR3 reads CSAGGLGDEQFF. CDR3 nucleotide sequence: TGCAGCGCGGGCGGGCTGGGGGATGAGCAGTTCTTC.

The V and J genes are TRBV5-1 and TRBJ2-3; D gene unclear. The V end was cut by 0 bases, the J end by 2 bases, with 10 bases between. The CDR3 consists of 15 residues. The V gene's germline CDR1 is SGHRS and CDR2 YFSETQ. The CDR3 loop reads CASSLALSPTDTQYF. CDR3 coding DNA: TGCGCCAGCAGCTTGGCGCTATCTCCCACAGATACGCAGTATTTT.

The chain employs TRBV21-1 and TRBJ1-5; TRBD1 reflects the table's D call only, with no check against the DNA. TRBV21-1 is listed as a pseudogene. The CDR3 is made up of 17 amino acids. The CDR3: CASSKGGPRVADQPQHF. CDR3 nucleotide sequence: TGTGCCAGCAGCAAAGGGGGCCCGAGAGTTGCGGATCAGCCCCAGCATTTT.

The rearrangement links TRBV7-3 to TRBJ2-7; 8 nucleotides align to TRBD2. J was trimmed by 5 bases and V by 5 bases; bases with no gene match: 11. The CDR3 is 15 residues long. The V gene's germline CDR1 is SGHTA and CDR2 FQGTGA. DNA for the CDR3: TGTGCCAGCAGCCCCAGCGGGAGTAGCATCCACGAGCAGTACTTC. Translating it yields CASSPSGSSIHEQYF.

This chain connects TRBV30 to TRBJ1-5, with D uncertain. Germline V lookup: CDR1 GTSNPN, CDR2 SVGIG (reference sequence). This CDR3 contains 13 residues. Trimming left V 5 bases short and J 4 bases short, with 12 bases between. CDR3 nucleotide sequence: TGTGCCTGGGAAAACGGGCCTAATCAGCCCCAGCATTTT. Its translation is CAWENGPNQPQHF.